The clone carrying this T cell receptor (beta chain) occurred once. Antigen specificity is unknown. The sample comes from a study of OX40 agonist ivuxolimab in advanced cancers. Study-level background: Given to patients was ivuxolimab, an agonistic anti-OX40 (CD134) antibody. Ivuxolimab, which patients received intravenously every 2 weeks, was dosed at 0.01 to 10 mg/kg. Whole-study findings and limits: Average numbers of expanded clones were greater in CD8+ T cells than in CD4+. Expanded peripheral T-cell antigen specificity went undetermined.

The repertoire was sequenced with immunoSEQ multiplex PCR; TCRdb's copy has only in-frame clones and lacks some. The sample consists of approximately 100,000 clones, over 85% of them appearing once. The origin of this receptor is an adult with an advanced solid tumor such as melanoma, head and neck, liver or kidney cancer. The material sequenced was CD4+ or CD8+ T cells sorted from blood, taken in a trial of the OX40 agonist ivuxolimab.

DNA for the CDR3: TGTGCCAGCAGCTTGGGGACTAGCGACTACGAGCAGTACTTC. Its protein is CASSLGTSDYEQYF. The genes are TRBV7-8 and TRBJ2-7; 10 nucleotides agree with TRBD2. Germline-derived CDR1 and CDR2 are SGHVS and FQNEAQ. Trimming took 3 bases from V and 3 from J; bases not matched to a gene: 2. The CDR3 totals 14 residues.